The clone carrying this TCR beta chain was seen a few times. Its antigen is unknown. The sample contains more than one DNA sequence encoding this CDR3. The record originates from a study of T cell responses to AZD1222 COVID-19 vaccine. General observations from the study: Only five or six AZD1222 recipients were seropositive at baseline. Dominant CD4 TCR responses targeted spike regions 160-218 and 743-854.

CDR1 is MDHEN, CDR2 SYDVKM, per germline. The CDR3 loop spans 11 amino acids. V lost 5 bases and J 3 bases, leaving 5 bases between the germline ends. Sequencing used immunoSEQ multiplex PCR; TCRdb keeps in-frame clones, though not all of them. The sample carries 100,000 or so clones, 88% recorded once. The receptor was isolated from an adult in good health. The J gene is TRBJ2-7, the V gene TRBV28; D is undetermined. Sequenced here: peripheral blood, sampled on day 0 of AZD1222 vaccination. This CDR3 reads CASSDLYEQYF. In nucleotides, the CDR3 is TGTGCCAGCAGTGACCTCTACGAGCAGTACTTC. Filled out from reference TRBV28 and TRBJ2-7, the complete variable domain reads DVKVTQSSRYLVKRTGEKVFLECVQDMDHENMFWYRQDPGLGLRLIYFSYDVKMKEKGDIPEGYSVSREKKERFSLILESASTNQTSMYLCASSDLYEQYFGPGTRLTVT.